A selection of T cell receptor beta chains follows, all from one sample in a study of blood T cell repertoires in COVID-19. Assay: immunoSEQ multiplex PCR; the TCRdb copy retains only in-frame clones and omits some. Among a few hundred thousand clones listed, roughly 86% were seen once. The sample comprised PBMCs or T cells enriched from blood (not recorded which). Every receptor here comes from a man aged 35 to 55 in a cohort exposed to, infected with or recovered from COVID-19 (not recorded which). The CDR3 runs from the conserved cysteine through the conserved F or W. The order of the fields is CDR3 DNA, CDR3 protein, clone size, J gene, V gene, D gene. A D gene is named only where the DNA matches it firmly. Size values are once, few and many counts, or a class for expanded clones, and some rows have none.

cdr3_nt: TGCGCCAGCAACCAACTCAACCGGACAGGGGTGCAGCCCCAGCATTTT
cdr3_aa: CASNQLNRTGVQPQHF
clone_size: NA
j_call: TRBJ1-5
v_call: TRBV23-1
d_call: TRBD1

cdr3_nt: TGTGCCAGCAGTTTTAACAGGGGAGGCTACACCTTC
cdr3_aa: CASSFNRGGYTF
clone_size: once
j_call: TRBJ1-2
v_call: TRBV12-3/TRBV12-4
d_call: TRBD1

cdr3_nt: TGTGCCAGCAGTCCCTCGGGACAGGGTCAGCCCCAGCATTTT
cdr3_aa: CASSPSGQGQPQHF
clone_size: NA
j_call: TRBJ1-5
v_call: TRBV27
d_call: TRBD1

cdr3_nt: TGTGCCAGCAGCTTGGTACAGGGAAATGAAAAACTGTTTTTT
cdr3_aa: CASSLVQGNEKLFF
clone_size: few
j_call: TRBJ1-4
v_call: TRBV5-6
d_call: NA

cdr3_nt: TGTGCCAGCAGCGGCGGACTAGCGGTAAACACCGGGGAGCTGTTTTTT
cdr3_aa: CASSGGLAVNTGELFF
clone_size: NA
j_call: TRBJ2-2
v_call: TRBV5-8
d_call: TRBD2

cdr3_nt: TGTGCCAGCAGCTTTACCGGGGTCTACGAGCAGTACTTC
cdr3_aa: CASSFTGVYEQYF
clone_size: NA
j_call: TRBJ2-7
v_call: TRBV7-2
d_call: NA

cdr3_nt: TGTGCCTGCTCACCGGGACAGCGGACTGAAGCTTTCTTT
cdr3_aa: CACSPGQRTEAFF
clone_size: NA
j_call: TRBJ1-1
v_call: TRBV6-5
d_call: TRBD1

cdr3_nt: TGTGCCAGCAGCCAGGGGACTACGACCGACCTCACAGATACGCAGTATTTT
cdr3_aa: CASSQGTTTDLTDTQYF
clone_size: few
j_call: TRBJ2-3
v_call: TRBV3-1/TRBV3-2
d_call: TRBD2

cdr3_nt: TGTGCCAGTAGTAGCCGGGGAGCTAGCACAGATACGCAGTATTTT
cdr3_aa: CASSSRGASTDTQYF
clone_size: NA
j_call: TRBJ2-3
v_call: TRBV19
d_call: NA

cdr3_nt: TGCGCCAGCAGCCAAGATATACGAAGCGGCAGGACGCGCTCCTACGAGCAGTACTTC
cdr3_aa: CASSQDIRSGRTRSYEQYF
clone_size: NA
j_call: TRBJ2-7
v_call: TRBV4-1
d_call: NA

cdr3_nt: TGTGCCAGCAGCTTGGAGACAGTTAACTATGGCTACACCTTC
cdr3_aa: CASSLETVNYGYTF
clone_size: NA
j_call: TRBJ1-2
v_call: TRBV5-4
d_call: NA